This TCR beta chain was identified during a study of control samples from healthy donors and cancer patients. The method was immunoSEQ multiplex PCR; TCRdb's version includes in-frame clones alone and lacks a portion of them. The sample holds some 51,000 clones, over 75% seen once. Trimming took 4 bases from V and 0 from J, leaving 12 bases between them. The V gene's germline CDR1 is LGHDT and CDR2 YNNKEL (reference sequence). This CDR3 region has 15 residues. This TCR came from a man aged 45-65 years in good health. The specimen was blood. This chain uses TRBV3-1 (or the pseudogene TRBV3-2) with TRBJ1-1; D is possibly TRBD1 (6 bases). CDR3 residues: CASSPVWDMNTEAFF. CDR3 DNA sequence: TGTGCCAGCAGCCCAGTGTGGGACATGAACACTGAAGCTTTCTTT.